This TCR beta chain was profiled in a study of shared clonotypes between healthy human individuals. Overall study context: A donor's plate count was three for CD4 naive and three for CD4 memory; CD8 naive had two and CD8 memory one. General study findings and limits: Among the subsets, naive ones generally showed larger estimated richness than memory ones. In having few donors, the study represented limited genetic and exposure-history diversity.

With respect to this clone: Its antigen is as yet unknown.

CDR1 is SGHAT and CDR2 is FQNNGV in the germline V gene. Trimming pared 3 bases from V and 3 bases from J, leaving 15 bases between. The CDR3 is 15 amino acids. Assay: immunoSEQ multiplex PCR; the TCRdb copy retains only in-frame clones and omits some. Here the sample spans hundreds of thousands of clones, roughly 95% being singletons. This receptor was identified in a woman aged 25 to 39 in good health. The rearrangement uses TRBV11-2 and TRBJ2-7, with D possibly being TRBD1 or TRBD2 (5 bases each). Material for sequencing was naive CD4+ T cells sorted from blood. Subset: CD45RA+ positively selected. The CDR3 sequence: CASSLYGTQRYEQYF. For the CDR3, the DNA is TGTGCCAGCAGCTTGTACGGGACGCAGCGCTACGAGCAGTACTTC.